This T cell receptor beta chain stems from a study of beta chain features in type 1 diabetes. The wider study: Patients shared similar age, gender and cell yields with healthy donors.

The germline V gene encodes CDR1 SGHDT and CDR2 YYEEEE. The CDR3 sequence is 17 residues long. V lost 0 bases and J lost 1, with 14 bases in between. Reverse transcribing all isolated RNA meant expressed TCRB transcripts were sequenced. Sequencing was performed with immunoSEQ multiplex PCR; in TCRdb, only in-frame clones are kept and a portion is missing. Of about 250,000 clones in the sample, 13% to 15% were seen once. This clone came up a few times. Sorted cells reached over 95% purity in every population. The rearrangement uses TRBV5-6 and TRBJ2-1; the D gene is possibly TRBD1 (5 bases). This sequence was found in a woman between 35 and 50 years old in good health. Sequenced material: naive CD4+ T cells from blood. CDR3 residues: CASSLEAGYGSYNEQFF. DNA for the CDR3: TGTGCCAGCAGCTTGGAGGCAGGGTATGGGTCCTACAATGAGCAGTTCTTC.